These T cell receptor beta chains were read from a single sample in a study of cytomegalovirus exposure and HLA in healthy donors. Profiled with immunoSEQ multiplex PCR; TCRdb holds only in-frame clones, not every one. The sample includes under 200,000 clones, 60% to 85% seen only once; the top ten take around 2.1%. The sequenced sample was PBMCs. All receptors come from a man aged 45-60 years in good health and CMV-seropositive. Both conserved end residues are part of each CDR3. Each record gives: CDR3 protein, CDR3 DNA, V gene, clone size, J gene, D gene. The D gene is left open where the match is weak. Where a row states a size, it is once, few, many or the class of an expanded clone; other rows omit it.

CDR3: CASSPGGWGGELFF
DNA: TGTGCCAGCAGCCCTGGGGGGTGGGGCGGGGAGCTGTTTTTT
V: TRBV7-2
size: -
J: TRBJ2-2
D: -

CDR3: CASSLLRGRQEAQYF
DNA: TGTGCCAGCAGCTTATTGCGGGGTCGCCAAGAGGCCCAGTACTTC
V: TRBV5-4
size: -
J: TRBJ2-5
D: -

CDR3: CAISEFRTSLGYEQYF
DNA: TGTGCCATCAGTGAGTTTCGCACCTCGCTAGGCTACGAGCAGTACTTC
V: TRBV10-3
size: -
J: TRBJ2-7
D: -

CDR3: CASSALGGTGGAETLHF
DNA: TGTGCCAGCAGTGCATTGGGGGGCACAGGGGGCGCGGAGACCCTCCACTTT
V: TRBV6-1
size: -
J: TRBJ1-6
D: TRBD1

CDR3: CASSSYRGNQPQHF
DNA: TGTGCCAGCAGCTCATACAGGGGTAATCAGCCCCAGCATTTT
V: TRBV7-2
size: -
J: TRBJ1-5
D: TRBD1

CDR3: CASSSQTSGSRYEQYF
DNA: TGTGCCAGCAGCTCCCAGACTAGCGGGAGCCGTTACGAGCAGTACTTC
V: TRBV5-4
size: -
J: TRBJ2-7
D: TRBD2

CDR3: CASSETGGSLNEKLFF
DNA: TGTGCCAGCAGTGAGACAGGGGGGAGCCTTAATGAAAAACTGTTTTTT
V: TRBV25-1
size: -
J: TRBJ1-4
D: TRBD1

CDR3: CASSIDRFGNQPQHF
DNA: TGTGCCAGTAGTATAGATCGGTTTGGCAATCAGCCCCAGCATTTT
V: TRBV19
size: -
J: TRBJ1-5
D: -

CDR3: CASSRDRGSYNEQFF
DNA: TGTGCCAGCAGTCGGGACAGGGGCTCCTACAATGAGCAGTTCTTC
V: TRBV9
size: few
J: TRBJ2-1
D: TRBD1

CDR3: CASKQGHGSYEQYF
DNA: TGCGCCAGCAAACAGGGGCACGGGTCCTACGAGCAGTACTTC
V: TRBV10-2
size: -
J: TRBJ2-7
D: TRBD1

CDR3: CASSSSSGMYTDTQYF
DNA: TGTGCCAGCAGCTCCAGTAGCGGAATGTACACAGATACGCAGTATTTT
V: TRBV5-8
size: -
J: TRBJ2-3
D: -

CDR3: CAWSPKGGLSYEQYF
DNA: TGTGCCTGGAGTCCCAAGGGGGGGCTGTCCTACGAGCAGTACTTC
V: TRBV30
size: -
J: TRBJ2-7
D: -

CDR3: CASSLGVQGNYEQYF
DNA: TGTGCCAGCAGCTTAGGGGTACAGGGAAACTACGAGCAGTACTTC
V: TRBV11-3
size: -
J: TRBJ2-7
D: -

CDR3: CASSQDNRVSEKLFF
DNA: TGTGCCAGCAGCCAAGATAACAGGGTAAGTGAAAAACTGTTTTTT
V: TRBV14
size: -
J: TRBJ1-4
D: -

CDR3: CASSQGLPDTQYF
DNA: TGCGCCAGCAGCCAGGGACTTCCAGATACGCAGTATTTT
V: TRBV4-3
size: -
J: TRBJ2-3
D: -

CDR3: CASSPFAGAPYEQYF
DNA: TGTGCCAGCAGCCCGTTTGCGGGGGCCCCCTACGAGCAGTACTTC
V: TRBV5-6
size: -
J: TRBJ2-7
D: -

CDR3: CASSLASSGGQETQYF
DNA: TGTGCCAGCAGCTTAGCCTCTAGCGGGGGGCAAGAGACCCAGTACTTC
V: TRBV7-2
size: -
J: TRBJ2-5
D: TRBD2

CDR3: CASSFFGDTYNEQFF
DNA: TGCGCCAGCAGCTTTTTTGGAGATACCTACAATGAGCAGTTCTTC
V: TRBV5-1
size: once
J: TRBJ2-1
D: -

CDR3: CASSLQPGQGSYEQYF
DNA: TGTGCCAGCAGCTTACAACCGGGACAGGGCTCCTACGAGCAGTACTTC
V: TRBV7-6
size: once
J: TRBJ2-7
D: TRBD1

CDR3: CARTGYTDTQYF
DNA: TGTGCCAGGACAGGGTACACAGATACGCAGTATTTT
V: TRBV21-1
size: -
J: TRBJ2-3
D: -

CDR3: CASSAEDRGRTPRRRYEQYF
DNA: TGTGCCAGCAGCGCAGAGGACAGGGGGCGAACACCCCGACGGCGCTACGAGCAGTACTTC
V: TRBV9
size: -
J: TRBJ2-7
D: TRBD1

CDR3: CASSNQHPGTGGKYGYTF
DNA: TGTGCCAGTAGTAACCAACACCCCGGGACAGGGGGCAAGTATGGCTACACCTTC
V: TRBV19
size: -
J: TRBJ1-2
D: TRBD1

CDR3: CASSLVGSRTDTQYF
DNA: TGTGCCAGCAGCTTGGTGGGGAGTCGCACAGATACGCAGTATTTT
V: TRBV7-6
size: -
J: TRBJ2-3
D: -

CDR3: CASSLGGGNQPQHF
DNA: TGTGCCAGCAGCTTAGGGGGAGGCAATCAGCCCCAGCATTTT
V: TRBV7-9
size: -
J: TRBJ1-5
D: -

CDR3: CASSQANGETQYF
DNA: TGCGCCAGCAGCCAAGCCAACGGAGAGACCCAGTACTTC
V: TRBV4-1
size: -
J: TRBJ2-5
D: -

CDR3: CASSPRATGTGEFSGANVLTF
DNA: TGTGCCAGCTCCCCTAGGGCAACCGGGACAGGGGAATTCTCTGGGGCCAACGTCCTGACTTTC
V: TRBV18
size: -
J: TRBJ2-6
D: TRBD1

CDR3: CASSGWDSRVNQPQHF
DNA: TGTGCCAGTAGCGGATGGGACAGCCGGGTCAATCAGCCCCAGCATTTT
V: TRBV19
size: -
J: TRBJ1-5
D: TRBD1

CDR3: CASSEALRTVSYEQYF
DNA: TGTGCCAGCAGTGAAGCGCTCAGGACAGTCTCCTACGAGCAGTACTTC
V: TRBV2
size: -
J: TRBJ2-7
D: -

CDR3: CASSTGGSGNTIYF
DNA: TGTGCCAGCAGTACAGGGGGATCGGGAAACACCATATATTTT
V: TRBV6-6
size: -
J: TRBJ1-3
D: TRBD1

CDR3: CASSPGQGAFGYTF
DNA: TGTGCCAGCAGCCCCGGACAGGGGGCGTTTGGCTACACCTTC
V: TRBV5-4
size: -
J: TRBJ1-2
D: TRBD1

CDR3: CASSLQNQPQHF
DNA: TGTGCCAGCAGCTTACAGAATCAGCCCCAGCATTTT
V: TRBV7-2
size: -
J: TRBJ1-5
D: -

CDR3: CAWSVDKLLFF
DNA: TGTGCCTGGAGTGTAGACAAGTTACTGTTTTTT
V: TRBV30
size: -
J: TRBJ1-4
D: -

CDR3: CASSVDTLNTGELFF
DNA: TGTGCCAGCAGCGTGGACACCCTGAACACCGGGGAGCTGTTTTTT
V: TRBV9
size: -
J: TRBJ2-2
D: -

CDR3: CASSLAPGGYEQYF
DNA: TGTGCCAGCAGTTTGGCGCCAGGGGGCTACGAGCAGTACTTC
V: TRBV27
size: -
J: TRBJ2-7
D: TRBD1

CDR3: CASSLSTGENEQFF
DNA: TGTGCCAGCAGTTTATCTACAGGGGAGAATGAGCAGTTCTTC
V: TRBV27
size: few
J: TRBJ2-1
D: TRBD1

CDR3: CASSKQGSTYEQYF
DNA: TGTGCCAGCAGTAAACAGGGTTCCACCTACGAGCAGTACTTC
V: TRBV27
size: few
J: TRBJ2-7
D: -

CDR3: CAISERDSSYEQYF
DNA: TGTGCCATCAGTGAGCGGGATAGCTCCTACGAGCAGTACTTC
V: TRBV10-3
size: -
J: TRBJ2-7
D: -

CDR3: CASSYDRVNTIYF
DNA: TGTGCCAGCAGTTACGACAGGGTGAACACCATATATTTT
V: TRBV6-6
size: -
J: TRBJ1-3
D: TRBD1

CDR3: CASSQDVGTSGVTQYF
DNA: TGTGCCAGCAGCCAAGATGTCGGGACTAGCGGGGTTACGCAGTATTTT
V: TRBV4-2
size: -
J: TRBJ2-3
D: TRBD2

CDR3: CASSQGTGRTEAFF
DNA: TGCGCCAGCAGCCAAGGGACAGGGCGCACTGAAGCTTTCTTT
V: TRBV5-1
size: few
J: TRBJ1-1
D: TRBD1

CDR3: CASSYLEPSTDTQYF
DNA: TGTGCCAGCAGTTACCTGGAGCCTAGCACAGATACGCAGTATTTT
V: TRBV6-6
size: -
J: TRBJ2-3
D: -

CDR3: CSVERGRGTDTQYF
DNA: TGCAGCGTTGAGAGGGGGCGAGGGACAGATACGCAGTATTTT
V: TRBV29-1
size: -
J: TRBJ2-3
D: TRBD1

CDR3: CASRDAGGQGDTQYF
DNA: TGTGCCAGTAGGGACGCGGGGGGGCAGGGAGATACGCAGTATTTT
V: TRBV19
size: -
J: TRBJ2-3
D: TRBD2

CDR3: CASSSSRVDEKLFF
DNA: TGTGCCAGCAGCTCAAGCAGGGTAGATGAAAAACTGTTTTTT
V: TRBV7-2
size: few
J: TRBJ1-4
D: -

CDR3: CASGSGANVLTF
DNA: TGTGCCAGCGGGAGTGGGGCCAACGTCCTGACTTTC
V: TRBV7-2
size: -
J: TRBJ2-6
D: -

CDR3: CASSMDSVYEQYF
DNA: TGTGCCAGCAGCATGGACAGTGTCTACGAGCAGTACTTC
V: TRBV5-4
size: -
J: TRBJ2-7
D: -

CDR3: CASSLLNREPRGQPQHF
DNA: TGCGCCAGCAGCTTATTAAACCGGGAGCCTCGTGGCCAGCCCCAGCATTTT
V: TRBV5-1
size: -
J: TRBJ1-5
D: -

CDR3: CASSLRRQGADGYTF
DNA: TGCGCCAGCAGCTTAAGGAGACAGGGGGCGGATGGCTACACCTTC
V: TRBV4-3
size: -
J: TRBJ1-2
D: TRBD1

CDR3: CASSLEQGIYEQYF
DNA: TGCGCCAGCAGCTTGGAGCAGGGGATCTACGAGCAGTACTTC
V: TRBV5-1
size: once
J: TRBJ2-7
D: -

CDR3: CAIISGTGSGYTF
DNA: TGTGCCATCATCTCCGGGACAGGGTCTGGCTACACCTTC
V: TRBV10-3
size: -
J: TRBJ1-2
D: TRBD1

CDR3: CAWRRTGGLYEQYF
DNA: TGTGCCTGGAGGCGGACAGGGGGCCTCTACGAGCAGTACTTC
V: TRBV30
size: -
J: TRBJ2-7
D: TRBD1

CDR3: CASQYQGNYGYTF
DNA: TGTGCCAGTCAGTATCAGGGAAACTATGGCTACACCTTC
V: TRBV19
size: -
J: TRBJ1-2
D: -

CDR3: CASSLIGGFSGNTIYF
DNA: TGTGCCAGCAGTTTGATCGGGGGTTTCTCTGGAAACACCATATATTTT
V: TRBV27
size: few
J: TRBJ1-3
D: -